The next 7 T cell receptor beta chains were all read from a single sample in a study of vaccination and CD4 T cells after COVID-19. An Oncomine TCR Beta short-read assay was used to sequence the DNA from cultured CD4+ T cells. Via MiXCR, TCRdb re-called the PCR reads, giving one row per CDR3 protein. The table lists under 20,000 distinct CDR3 sequences, 42% of them singletons. No antigens are known for them. As for treatment: roughly ten-day PBMC culture with coronavirus spike peptide pools or control peptides (ViraFEST assay). The input for sequencing was CD4+ T cells from blood, cultured in vitro, taken before SARS-CoV-2 vaccination. The receptors were gathered from a human donor who received a COVID-19 vaccine.

The chain employs TRBV27 and TRBJ1-5; no clear D gene. Germline values: CDR1 MNHEY, CDR2 SMNVEV (reference sequence). This CDR3 region has 13 residues. V was trimmed by 1 base and J by 3 bases, leaving 4 bases between them. The CDR3 DNA reads as TGTGCCAGCAGTTTATGGCACAATCAGCCCCAGCATTTT. Encoded protein: CASSLWHNQPQHF.

The rearrangement joins TRBV29-1 to TRBJ2-5, with 9 positions matching TRBD2. Germline lookup yields CDR1 SQVTM and CDR2 ANQGSEA. Germline trimming cut 7 bases from V and 7 bases from J; bases unmatched to any gene: 4. This CDR3 has 11 residues. The CDR3 region has the DNA TGCAGCGAGGGACTAGCCGCGACCCAGTACTTC. This encodes CSEGLAATQYF.

The gene calls are TRBV6-1 and TRBJ2-1, with 8 bases identical to TRBD2. J gave up 5 bases and V 6 bases, and 6 bases lay outside the gene matches. There are 14 residues in the CDR3. Germline values: CDR1 MNHNS, CDR2 SASEGT. CDR3 residues: CASSLAGGNNEQFF. The DNA of the CDR3 is TGTGCCAGCAGCCTCGCGGGGGGCAACAATGAGCAGTTCTTC.

The V call is TRBV2, the J call TRBJ2-5, with TRBD2 matching over 8 bases. J gave up 4 bases and V 3 bases, and 10 bases lay outside the gene matches. This CDR3 has 16 residues. Germline V gene sequence: CDR1 SNHLY, CDR2 FYNNEI. CDR3 protein: CASSDPRSGGGETQYF. CDR3 DNA sequence: TGTGCCAGCAGTGATCCGAGAAGCGGGGGAGGAGAGACCCAGTACTTC.

This rearrangement joins TRBV11-2 to TRBJ1-1; a weak D match, TRBD1 (5 bases). The CDR3 covers 17 residues. Trimming cost V 0 bases and J 4 bases, with 18 bases left between them. The germline gives CDR1 SGHAT, CDR2 FQNNGV. The CDR3 region has the DNA TGTGCCAGCAGCTTAGAGGGCGGGGCTGGGTGGAGCACTGAAGCTTTCTTT. Translating it yields CASSLEGGAGWSTEAFF.

The gene calls are TRBV25-1 and TRBJ2-2; TRBD1 agrees at 10 bases. The CDR3 has 15 residues. Germline V gene data show CDR1 as MGHDK and CDR2 as SYGVNS. V shed 4 bases and J 5 bases; nucleotides not matched to a gene: 4. This chain's CDR3 is CASSVGDRGTGELFF. CDR3 in DNA: TGTGCCAGCAGTGTAGGGGACAGGGGTACCGGGGAGCTGTTTTTT.

The gene calls are TRBV2 and TRBJ2-5; 7 bases agree with TRBD1. The junction had 9 bases not matched to a gene; V was cut back by 3 bases and J by 5 bases. The CDR3 has 15 residues. The germline gives CDR1 SNHLY, CDR2 FYNNEI. The CDR3 sequence: CASSDDEGGNETQYF. The CDR3 DNA sequence: TGTGCCAGCAGTGATGACGAAGGGGGCAATGAGACCCAGTACTTC. The full variable domain, with the rest looked up from reference TRBV2 and TRBJ2-5, is EPEVTQTPSHQVTQMGQEVILRCVPISNHLYFYWYRQILGQKVEFLVSFYNNEISEKSEIFDDQFSVERPDGSNFTLKIRSTKLEDSAMYFCASSDDEGGNETQYFGPGTRLLVL.